This TCR beta chain is from a study of neurological immune-mediated disorders. CDR3 length: 13 amino acids. V lost 5 bases to trimming and J lost 7 bases, with 12 bases between them. This clonotype appeared many times. Time point reported: technical triplicate 3. Via MiXCR, TCRdb re-called the 5' RACE reads, giving one row per CDR3 protein. The sample has about 45,000 distinct CDR3 sequences; around a fifth are singletons. The chain links TRBV12-3 or TRBV12-4 to TRBJ2-1; D is possibly TRBD1 or TRBD2 (5 bases each). This sequence originates from a man in his sixties with HTLV-1-associated myelopathy (HAM/TSP). The sample comprised PBMCs. CDR3 region: CASSGGSGNEQFF. The CDR3 DNA is TGTGCCAGCAGTGGGGGTTCAGGTAATGAGCAGTTCTTC.